Listed below are T cell receptor beta chains from one sample, sequenced in a study of T cells of healthy individuals. In TCRdb, the 5' RACE reads were re-called with MiXCR into one record per CDR3 protein. The table includes some 69,000 distinct CDR3 sequences, around 16% detected once. These receptors came from a human donor in good health. CDR3s include the opening cysteine and the closing phenylalanine or tryptophan. A D gene is named only where the DNA matches it firmly. Clone size is stated in some rows and not others, as once, few, many or a class when expanded.

clone_size	v_call	j_call	d_call	cdr3_aa	cdr3_nt
NA	TRBV3-1	TRBJ2-6	NA	CASSQALGGTGANVLTF	TGTGCCAGCAGCCAAGCCCTGGGGGGAACTGGGGCCAACGTCCTGACTTTC
NA	TRBV5-1	TRBJ2-7	NA	CASSPGSGLYEQYF	TGCGCCAGCAGCCCAGGGTCAGGGCTCTACGAGCAGTACTTC
few	TRBV20-1	TRBJ2-3	TRBD2	CSARNSGSGTDTQYF	TGCAGTGCTAGAAATAGCGGGAGTGGCACAGATACGCAGTATTTT
many	TRBV27	TRBJ1-1	TRBD1	CASSLYGTVGTEAFF	TGTGCCAGCAGTTTATATGGGACAGTGGGCACTGAAGCTTTCTTT
NA	TRBV5-1	TRBJ2-1	NA	CASSSYSVDPHNEQFF	TGCGCCAGCAGCTCGTATAGCGTCGACCCCCACAATGAGCAGTTCTTC
NA	TRBV12-3/TRBV12-4	TRBJ2-7	TRBD1	CASSLGWTGGDEQYF	TGTGCCAGCAGTTTAGGGTGGACAGGGGGTGACGAGCAGTACTTC
many	TRBV27	TRBJ2-6	NA	CASSSYLSGANVLTF	TGTGCCAGCAGTTCCTACCTCTCTGGGGCCAACGTCCTGACTTTC
many	TRBV5-4	TRBJ2-5	NA	CASSLDGPRETQYF	TGTGCCAGCAGCTTGGACGGTCCGCGAGAGACCCAGTACTTC
NA	TRBV5-1	TRBJ2-1	TRBD2	CASSYPLAGGASYNEQFF	TGCGCCAGCAGCTACCCCCTAGCGGGAGGTGCCTCCTACAATGAGCAGTTCTTC
many	TRBV12-3/TRBV12-4	TRBJ2-7	NA	CASSPHRESYEQYF	TGTGCCAGCAGTCCTCATAGGGAATCCTACGAGCAGTACTTC
NA	TRBV9	TRBJ2-7	TRBD1	CASSALDRGSYEQYF	TGTGCCAGCAGCGCCTTGGACAGGGGAAGCTACGAGCAGTACTTC
many	TRBV6-5	TRBJ1-1	NA	CASSYSRDLDTEAFF	TGTGCCAGCAGTTACTCGCGGGATCTGGACACTGAAGCTTTCTTT
many	TRBV20-1	TRBJ1-2	NA	CSATSGTFYGYTF	TGCAGTGCTACTTCCGGAACTTTCTATGGCTACACCTTC
many	TRBV6-5	TRBJ1-2	NA	CASSYSQGYYGYTF	TGTGCCAGCAGTTACTCTCAGGGATACTATGGCTACACCTTC
NA	TRBV9	TRBJ2-1	NA	CASSSPAGAIYNEQFF	TGTGCCAGCAGCTCCCCCGCGGGGGCGATCTACAATGAGCAGTTCTTC
many	TRBV20-1	TRBJ2-1	TRBD2	CSASGGGDRSYNEQFF	TGCAGTGCTAGCGGGGGGGGTGATCGGTCCTACAATGAGCAGTTCTTC
NA	TRBV12-3/TRBV12-4	TRBJ2-3	TRBD2	CASSRSGRAADTQYF	TGTGCCAGCAGCCGTAGCGGGAGGGCGGCAGATACGCAGTATTTT
NA	TRBV10-2	TRBJ1-2	NA	CATATTDTLYGYTF	TGCGCCACCGCGACTACCGACACCCTCTATGGCTACACCTTC
many	TRBV29-1	TRBJ1-2	NA	CSVGEGVGYTF	TGCAGCGTTGGGGAGGGGGTAGGCTACACCTTC
many	TRBV29-1	TRBJ1-2	NA	CSVAPPGDHGYTF	TGCAGCGTTGCCCCCCCAGGGGACCATGGCTACACCTTC
NA	TRBV19	TRBJ2-7	TRBD1	CASSPRGNSYEQYF	TGTGCCAGTAGTCCCAGGGGGAACTCCTACGAGCAGTACTTC
NA	TRBV2	TRBJ1-5	TRBD1	CASSFTQGDQPQHF	TGTGCCAGCAGTTTTACACAGGGGGATCAGCCCCAGCATTTT
few	TRBV11-2	TRBJ2-7	NA	CASSFGTLYEQYF	TGTGCCAGCAGCTTCGGGACGCTTTACGAGCAGTACTTC
many	TRBV12-3/TRBV12-4	TRBJ2-5	NA	CASSFSSQDNQETQYF	TGTGCCAGCAGTTTTAGTAGCCAGGACAACCAAGAGACCCAGTACTTC